The 30 T cell receptor beta chains in this list originate from one sample, sequenced in a study of T cell repertoires in cytomegalovirus infection. Their antigen targets remain unknown. TCRdb ran MiXCR on the reads and lists one entry per CDR3 protein. The data show a few hundred thousand distinct CDR3 sequences, with around two fifths seen just once and around 48% held by the top ten. The sequencing used cultured PBMCs, collected from culture after CMV antigen stimulation. The origin of the receptors is a human donor in good health (CMV status not recorded). Some clones in this sample may be carry-over from other donors' samples.

This clonotype showed up just a few times. The rearrangement uses TRBV7-6 and TRBJ2-1; D remains ambiguous. Germline V gene sequence: CDR1 SGHVS, CDR2 FNYEAQ. Trimming took 5 bases from V and 7 from J, leaving 12 bases between them. The CDR3 covers 13 residues. CDR3 protein: CASSPSGANEQFF. The CDR3 nucleotides read TGTGCCAGCAGCCCCTCAGGAGCAAATGAGCAGTTCTTC.

The chain carries TRBV12-3 or TRBV12-4 and TRBJ1-1, with D possibly TRBD1 on 6 matching bases. Trimming took off 6 bases at V and 4 bases at J, with 18 bases between the two ends. This CDR3 has 15 residues. The CDR3 DNA reads TGTGCCAGCAGGCGCCCCGAACAGGGCACCACTGAAGCTTTCTTT. The encoded protein is CASRRPEQGTTEAFF.

The V and J genes are TRBV18 and TRBJ1-4; D perhaps matches TRBD1 (6 bases). V lost 3 bases and J lost 8, with 10 bases in between. Germline V gene sequence: CDR1 KGHSH, CDR2 LQKENI. The CDR3 is 13 amino acids. The CDR3 nucleotides are TGTGCCAGCTCACCGGGGGGGCACGAAAAACTGTTTTTT. Protein product: CASSPGGHEKLFF.

V gene TRBV19 combines with J gene TRBJ1-1; D unclear. CDR3 length: 14 residues. The V gene lost 7 bases and the J gene lost 0 bases, with 12 bases spanning the gap. Per the germline V gene, CDR1 is LNHDA and CDR2 is SQIVND (reference sequence). In DNA form, the CDR3 reads TGTGCCAGTATTGGCGGCAACATGAACACTGAAGCTTTCTTT. Its protein product is CASIGGNMNTEAFF.

On this clonotype itself: A much larger clone lies a single base off, so this may be a read error. The genes are TRBV5-4 and TRBJ2-3; no clear D gene. Per the germline V gene, CDR1 is SGHNT and CDR2 is YYREEE (reference sequence). Trimming stripped 2 bases from V and 4 bases from J, with 5 bases between. The length of the CDR3 is 12 residues. The CDR3 protein is CASSFMSDTQYF. The CDR3 DNA reads TGTGCCAGCAGCTTCATGTCAGATACGCAGTATTTT.

V and J are TRBV7-2 and TRBJ2-1, with a possible D match to TRBD1 (5 bases). Trimming pared 4 bases from V and 5 bases from J, leaving 9 bases between. The CDR3 sequence is 13 residues long. Germline V gives CDR1 SGHTA, CDR2 FQGNSA. CDR3 in amino acids: CASSSGFDNEQFF. In nucleotides, the CDR3 is TGTGCCAGCAGCTCAGGGTTTGACAATGAGCAGTTCTTC. Filled out from reference TRBV7-2 and TRBJ2-1, the complete variable domain reads GAGVSQSPSNKVTEKGKDVELRCDPISGHTALYWYRQSLGQGLEFLIYFQGNSAPDKSGLPSDRFSAERTGGSVSTLTIQRTQQEDSAVYLCASSSGFDNEQFFGPGTRLTVL.

The chain couples TRBV19 to TRBJ2-5; TRBD2 matches at 7 bases. The germline CDR1 and CDR2 sequences are LNHDA and SQIVND (reference sequence). This CDR3 is built from 16 residues. After removal of 6 bases from V and 5 bases from J, the junction contained 15 bases not matched to a gene. The CDR3 loop is CASRLGAASGPETQYF. In DNA, the CDR3 is TGTGCCAGTAGACTTGGGGCCGCTAGCGGTCCGGAGACCCAGTACTTC.

The chain uses TRBV7-4 and TRBJ2-3, with 8 bases that match TRBD1. CDR1 and CDR2 from the germline V gene are SGHVT and SQSDAQ. The CDR3 covers 15 residues. V trimming: 10 bases; J trimming: 2 bases; junction bases outside the gene matches: 11. As DNA, the CDR3 is TGTGCCACCCTACACGACAGGGGAATCACAGATACGCAGTATTTT. The encoded protein is CATLHDRGITDTQYF.

This chain connects TRBV5-6 to TRBJ1-5, with D unclear. The V gene's germline CDR1 is SGHDT and CDR2 YYEEEE. The CDR3 has 13 residues. V dropped 2 bases and J dropped 5 bases, with 8 bases sitting between them. The CDR3 bases are TGTGCCAGCAGCTTTGGAGGTGATCAGCCCCAGCATTTT. This codes for CASSFGGDQPQHF.

J is TRBJ2-2 and V is TRBV2, with D unclear. Germline loops: CDR1 SNHLY, CDR2 FYNNEI. V was clipped by 7 bases and J by 2 bases, with 11 bases between them. The CDR3 is 14 residues long. For the CDR3, the DNA is TGTGCCAGCATGGCCAGGTCTAACACCGGGGAGCTGTTTTTT. Encoded protein: CASMARSNTGELFF. The full variable domain, rest sourced from reference TRBV2 and TRBJ2-2, is EPEVTQTPSHQVTQMGQEVILRCVPISNHLYFYWYRQILGQKVEFLVSFYNNEISEKSEIFDDQFSVERPDGSNFTLKIRSTKLEDSAMYFCASMARSNTGELFFGEGSRLTVL.

CDR3 sequence: CASSQVVGGPQYF. DNA of the CDR3: TGCGCCAGCAGCCAAGTCGTGGGGGGCCCTCAGTACTTC. V usage is TRBV4-1 and J usage is TRBJ2-7, with D tentatively TRBD1 or TRBD2 (6 bases each). Germline CDR1 reads MGHRA; CDR2 reads YSYEKL. V lost 1 base and J lost 10, with 14 bases in between. The CDR3 spans 13 residues.

The chain carries TRBV6-2 or TRBV6-3 and TRBJ2-1, with 9 bases matching TRBD1. The germline CDR1 and CDR2 sequences are MNHEY and SVGEGT. CDR3 length: 15 amino acids. Losses at the gene ends were 6 bases for V and 6 bases for J; bases not matched to a gene: 9. CDR3 sequence (DNA): TGTGCCAGCAGCTGGGGGACAGGGTCCATCAATGAGCAGTTCTTC. Residues: CASSWGTGSINEQFF.

The V and J genes are TRBV4-1 and TRBJ2-7, with 10 bases fitting TRBD1. V lost 0 bases to trimming and J lost 3 bases; unmatched junction nucleotides: 5. This CDR3 has 16 amino acids. The germline V gene has CDR1 MGHRA and CDR2 YSYEKL. CDR3 loop: CASSQEVTGGNYEQYF. In DNA form, the CDR3 reads TGCGCCAGCAGCCAAGAGGTGACAGGGGGCAACTACGAGCAGTACTTC.

This rearrangement joins TRBV9 to TRBJ2-3; 9 nucleotides agree with TRBD2. Germline-derived CDR1 and CDR2 are SGDLS and YYNGEE. The J segment lost 3 bases and the V segment lost 3 bases, leaving 11 bases of the junction unmatched. There are 17 residues in the CDR3. CDR3 residues: CASSASGGRGVTDTQYF. CDR3 DNA: TGTGCCAGCAGCGCCAGCGGGGGGCGTGGTGTTACAGATACGCAGTATTTT. The full variable domain, completed using reference TRBV9 and TRBJ2-3, is DSGVTQTPKHLITATGQRVTLRCSPRSGDLSVYWYQQSLDQGLQFLIQYYNGEERAKGNILERFSAQQFPDLHSELNLSSLELGDSALYFCASSASGGRGVTDTQYFGPGTRLTVL.

The table lists this clonotype with a few counts. V and J are TRBV2 and TRBJ2-7, with D tentatively TRBD1 (5 bases). V gave up 3 bases and J gave up 5 bases, with 14 bases separating them. Germline-derived CDR1 and CDR2 are SNHLY and FYNNEI. CDR3 length: 14 amino acids. CDR3 sequence reads: CASSEGQGIHEQYF. The CDR3, as DNA: TGTGCCAGCAGTGAGGGGCAGGGCATCCACGAGCAGTACTTC. Complete variable domain (other parts from reference TRBV2 and TRBJ2-7): EPEVTQTPSHQVTQMGQEVILRCVPISNHLYFYWYRQILGQKVEFLVSFYNNEISEKSEIFDDQFSVERPDGSNFTLKIRSTKLEDSAMYFCASSEGQGIHEQYFGPGTRLTVT.

The chain links TRBV6-6 to TRBJ2-7; 9 bases line up with TRBD2. V lost 5 bases, J lost 6 bases, and 20 bases stayed unmatched. Germline CDR1 MNHNY, CDR2 SVGAGI (reference sequence). This CDR3 contains 18 residues. CDR3 residues: CASSLKLAGFTNGGEQYF. Written as DNA, the CDR3 is TGTGCCAGCAGTCTTAAGCTAGCGGGATTCACAAACGGGGGCGAGCAGTACTTC.

The chain has TRBV2 and TRBJ2-3; D not resolved. Germline V gene lookup returns CDR1 SNHLY and CDR2 FYNNEI. The length of the CDR3 is 14 residues. V was cut by 7 bases and J by 6 bases, with 17 bases left in between. This CDR3 is CASMLDPATDTQYF. The DNA of the CDR3 is TGTGCCAGCATGTTGGACCCGGCCACGGATACGCAGTATTTT.

The chain combines TRBV4-2 with TRBJ1-4, with no clear D. The germline gives CDR1 LGHNA, CDR2 YNFKEQ. Trimming stripped 2 bases from V and 1 base from J, with 2 bases between. The CDR3 has 13 residues. The CDR3 here is CASSQRTNEKLFF. The CDR3 DNA reads TGTGCCAGCAGCCAAAGAACTAATGAAAAACTGTTTTTT.

This clonotype was seen only a few times. This chain links TRBV7-9 with TRBJ2-5; D might be TRBD2 (6 bases). CDR3 length: 13 amino acids. The V gene lost 11 bases and the J gene lost 5 bases, with 18 bases spanning the gap. CDR1 is SEHNR and CDR2 is FQNEAQ in the germline V gene (reference sequence). CDR3 DNA sequence: TGTGCCCCCGACGAGGCAGGGAGGGAGACCCAGTACTTC. Translation: CAPDEAGRETQYF.

This clonotype was seen only a few times. The rearrangement links TRBV28 to TRBJ2-5, with D perhaps matching TRBD1 (6 bases). Per the germline V gene, CDR1 is MDHEN and CDR2 is SYDVKM. The CDR3 is made up of 14 amino acids. V lost 3 bases, J lost 5 bases, and 13 bases lay in between. CDR3 nucleotide sequence: TGTGCCAGCAGTTTTGGCAGGGGACGCGAGACCCAGTACTTC. Translated, it gives CASSFGRGRETQYF.

This clonotype has a count of ten or more. V usage is TRBV7-8 and J usage is TRBJ2-1, with TRBD1 matching over 7 bases. CDR1 is SGHVS and CDR2 is FQNEAQ in the germline V gene. V shed 7 bases, J shed 8 bases, and the junction held 8 bases outside the gene matches. The CDR3 spans 13 residues. CDR3 residues: CASTTGQIDEQFF. CDR3 sequence (DNA): TGTGCCAGCACCACGGGACAGATTGATGAGCAGTTCTTC.

V is TRBV20-1 and J is TRBJ2-1; tentative D call: TRBD2 (6 bases). The CDR3 length is 12 residues. The V and J ends lost 6 bases and 7 bases respectively, with 13 bases between them. Germline lookup yields CDR1 DFQATT and CDR2 SNEGSKA (reference sequence). The CDR3 nucleotides are TGCAGTGCCAGGGACTGGGGGAATGAGCAGTTCTTC. This translates into CSARDWGNEQFF.

The chain employs TRBV7-4 and TRBJ2-7; D not certain. Germline V gene data show CDR1 as SGHVT and CDR2 as SQSDAQ. CDR3 length equals 14 residues. V lost 4 bases and J lost 3, with 13 bases in between. CDR3 DNA sequence: TGTGCCAGCAGCTCCCGACCGGTACACTACGAGCAGTACTTC. The encoded protein is CASSSRPVHYEQYF.

CDR3 residues: CASSLAWGDSPLHF. DNA of the CDR3: TGTGCCAGCAGCTTAGCGTGGGGGGATTCACCCCTCCACTTT. V and J are TRBV7-2 and TRBJ1-6, with D perhaps TRBD1 (5 bases). This CDR3 spans 14 amino acids. With 0 bases removed from V and 8 bases from J, the gap between germline ends came to 8 bases. CDR1 is SGHTA and CDR2 is FQGNSA in the germline V gene.

This clonotype showed up just once. The chain has TRBV20-1 and TRBJ1-6, with D unclear. The CDR3 consists of 17 residues. V was pared by 0 bases and J by 0 bases, with 12 bases between. Looked up from germline, CDR1 is DFQATT and CDR2 is SNEGSKA (reference sequence). The CDR3 coding sequence is TGCAGTGCTAGAGATTGGGTACAGAGCTCCTATAATTCACCCCTCCACTTT. Amino acid sequence: CSARDWVQSSYNSPLHF.

The rearrangement uses TRBV20-1 and TRBJ2-2, with 9 bases that match TRBD2. Germline loops: CDR1 DFQATT, CDR2 SNEGSKA (reference sequence). The CDR3 loop spans 13 amino acids. V shed 6 bases, J shed 5 bases, and the junction held 4 bases outside the gene matches. DNA for the CDR3: TGCAGTGCCGGTCTAGCGGGGACCGGGGAGCTGTTTTTT. The encoded protein is CSAGLAGTGELFF.

This clonotype was picked up a small number of times. The chain carries TRBV7-2 and TRBJ2-1; TRBD1 agrees at 7 bases. The CDR3 length is 13 residues. Unmatched junction bases numbered 6, after V lost 4 bases and J lost 9 bases. Germline CDR1 reads SGHTA; CDR2 reads FQGNSA. The CDR3 DNA is TGTGCCAGCAGCTCCGACAGGGCTATTGAGCAGTTCTTC. Encoded protein: CASSSDRAIEQFF.

This sequence joins TRBV5-6 and TRBJ1-5, with a possible D match to TRBD1 (6 bases). The V end was cut by 0 bases, the J end by 6 bases, with 16 bases between. Germline CDR1 reads SGHDT; CDR2 reads YYEEEE. The CDR3 spans 16 residues. The chain's CDR3 is CASSLGGGAKGQPQHF. The CDR3 nucleotides are TGTGCCAGCAGCTTGGGGGGGGGGGCAAAAGGTCAGCCCCAGCATTTT.

The chain uses TRBV19 and TRBJ1-5, with 7 bases lining up with TRBD1. V shed 3 bases, J shed 4 bases, and the junction held 6 bases outside the gene matches. Germline CDR1 is LNHDA and CDR2 is SQIVND (reference sequence). The CDR3 length is 15 residues. CDR3 region: CASSIYGTENQPQHF. The CDR3 DNA follows: TGTGCCAGTAGTATTTATGGGACAGAGAATCAGCCCCAGCATTTT.

The CDR3 DNA sequence: TGCAGTGCCTGGACAGGGAGCACCGGGGAGCTGTTTTTT. Its protein product is CSAWTGSTGELFF. V usage is TRBV20-1 and J usage is TRBJ2-2; 8 nucleotides agree with TRBD1. The germline CDR1 and CDR2 sequences are DFQATT and SNEGSKA (reference sequence). The CDR3 has 13 amino acids. V trimming: 6 bases; J trimming: 4 bases; junction bases outside the gene matches: 4.